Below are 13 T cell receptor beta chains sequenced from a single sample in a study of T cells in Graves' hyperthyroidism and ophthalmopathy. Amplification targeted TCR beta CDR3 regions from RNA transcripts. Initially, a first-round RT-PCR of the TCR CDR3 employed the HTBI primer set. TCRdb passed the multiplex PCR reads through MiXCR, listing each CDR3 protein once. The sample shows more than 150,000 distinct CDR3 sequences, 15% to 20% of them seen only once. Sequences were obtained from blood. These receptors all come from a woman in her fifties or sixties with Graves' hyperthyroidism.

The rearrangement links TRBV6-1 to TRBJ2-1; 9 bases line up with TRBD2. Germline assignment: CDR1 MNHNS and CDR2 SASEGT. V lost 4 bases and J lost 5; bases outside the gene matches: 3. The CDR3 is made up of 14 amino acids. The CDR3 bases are TGTGCCAGCAGTGCTAGCGGGGAGCACAATGAGCAGTTCTTC. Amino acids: CASSASGEHNEQFF.

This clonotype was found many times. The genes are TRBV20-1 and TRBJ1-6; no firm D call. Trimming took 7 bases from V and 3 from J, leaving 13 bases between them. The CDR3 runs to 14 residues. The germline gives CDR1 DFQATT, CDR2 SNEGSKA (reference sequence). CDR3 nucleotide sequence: TGCAGTGTTCGCGTGGGGAGCTATAATTCACCCCTCCACTTT. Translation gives CSVRVGSYNSPLHF.

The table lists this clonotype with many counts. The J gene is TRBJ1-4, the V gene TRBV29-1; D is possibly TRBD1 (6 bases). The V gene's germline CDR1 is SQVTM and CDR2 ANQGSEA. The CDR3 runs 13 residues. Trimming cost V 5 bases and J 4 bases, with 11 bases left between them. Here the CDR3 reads CSVCQGNNEKLFF. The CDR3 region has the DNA TGCAGCGTTTGCCAGGGGAATAATGAAAAACTGTTTTTT.

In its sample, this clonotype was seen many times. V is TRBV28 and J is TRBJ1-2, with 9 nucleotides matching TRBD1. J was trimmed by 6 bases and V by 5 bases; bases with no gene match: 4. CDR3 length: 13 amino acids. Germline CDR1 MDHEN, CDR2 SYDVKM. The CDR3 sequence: CASSPTGGDGYTF. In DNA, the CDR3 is TGTGCCAGCAGTCCCACAGGGGGCGATGGCTACACCTTC.

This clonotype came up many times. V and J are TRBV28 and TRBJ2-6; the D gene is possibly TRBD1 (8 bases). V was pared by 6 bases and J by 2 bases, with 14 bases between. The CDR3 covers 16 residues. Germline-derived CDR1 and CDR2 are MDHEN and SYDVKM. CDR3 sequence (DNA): TGTGCCAGCAGCACAGGGGGGGAGGCTGGGGCCAACGTCCTGACTTTC. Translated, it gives CASSTGGEAGANVLTF.

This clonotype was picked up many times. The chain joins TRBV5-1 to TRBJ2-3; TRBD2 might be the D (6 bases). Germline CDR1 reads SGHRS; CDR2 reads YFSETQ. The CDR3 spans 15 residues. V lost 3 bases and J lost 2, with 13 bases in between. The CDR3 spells CASSSRDSNTDTQYF. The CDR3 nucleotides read TGCGCCAGCAGCTCGCGGGACTCTAACACAGATACGCAGTATTTT. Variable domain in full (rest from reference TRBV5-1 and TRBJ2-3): KAGVTQTPRYLIKTRGQQVTLSCSPISGHRSVSWYQQTPGQGLQFLFEYFSETQRNKGNFPGRFSGRQFSNSRSEMNVSTLELGDSALYLCASSSRDSNTDTQYFGPGTRLTVL.

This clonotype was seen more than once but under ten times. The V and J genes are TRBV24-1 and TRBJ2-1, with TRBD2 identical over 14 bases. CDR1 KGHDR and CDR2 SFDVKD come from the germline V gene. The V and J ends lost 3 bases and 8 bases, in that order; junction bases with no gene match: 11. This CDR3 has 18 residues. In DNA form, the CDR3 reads TGTGCCACCAGTGATCCCGGGGGGGGGACTAGCGGGGGCTATGAGCAGTTCTTC. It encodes CATSDPGGGTSGGYEQFF.

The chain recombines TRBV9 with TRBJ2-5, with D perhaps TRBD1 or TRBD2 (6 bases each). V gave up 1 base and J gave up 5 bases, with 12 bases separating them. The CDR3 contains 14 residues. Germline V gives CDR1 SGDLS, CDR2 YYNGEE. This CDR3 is CASSVRGLGETQYF. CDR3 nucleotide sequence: TGTGCCAGCAGCGTACGGGGGCTAGGGGAGACCCAGTACTTC.

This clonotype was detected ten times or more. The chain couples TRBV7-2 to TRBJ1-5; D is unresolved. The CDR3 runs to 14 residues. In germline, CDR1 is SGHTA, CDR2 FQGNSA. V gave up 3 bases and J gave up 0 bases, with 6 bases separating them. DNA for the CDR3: TGTGCCAGCAGCTTGCAGAGTAGCAATCAGCCCCAGCATTTT. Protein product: CASSLQSSNQPQHF.

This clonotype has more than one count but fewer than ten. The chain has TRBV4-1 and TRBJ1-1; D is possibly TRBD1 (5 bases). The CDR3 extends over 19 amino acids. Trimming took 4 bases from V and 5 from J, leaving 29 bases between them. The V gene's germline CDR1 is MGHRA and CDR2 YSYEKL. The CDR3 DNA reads TGCGCCAGCAGCCTAACCGTTTTGGGGAAGGGGAGCGGTTTAACTGAAGCTTTCTTT. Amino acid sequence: CASSLTVLGKGSGLTEAFF.

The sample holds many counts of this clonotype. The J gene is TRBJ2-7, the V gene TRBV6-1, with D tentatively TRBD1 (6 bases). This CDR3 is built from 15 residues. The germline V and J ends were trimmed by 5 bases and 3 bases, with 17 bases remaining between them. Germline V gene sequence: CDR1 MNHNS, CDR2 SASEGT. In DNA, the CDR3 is TGTGCCAGCAGTCGGCTCAGACAGGTAAACTACGAGCAGTACTTC. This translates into CASSRLRQVNYEQYF.

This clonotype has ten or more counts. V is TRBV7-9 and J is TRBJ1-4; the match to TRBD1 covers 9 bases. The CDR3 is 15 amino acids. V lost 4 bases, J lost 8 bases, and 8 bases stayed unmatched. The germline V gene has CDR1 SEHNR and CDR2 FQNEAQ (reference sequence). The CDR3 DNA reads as TGTGCCAGCAGCTGGGAAGGGACAGGGCACGAAAAACTGTTTTTT. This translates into CASSWEGTGHEKLFF.

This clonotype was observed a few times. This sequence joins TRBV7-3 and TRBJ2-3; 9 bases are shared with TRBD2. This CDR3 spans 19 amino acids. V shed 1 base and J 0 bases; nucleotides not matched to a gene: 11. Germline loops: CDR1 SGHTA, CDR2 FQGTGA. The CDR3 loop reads CASSLIGAGGEGSTDTQYF. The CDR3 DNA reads TGTGCCAGCAGCTTAATCGGGGCGGGGGGGGAGGGGAGCACAGATACGCAGTATTTT.